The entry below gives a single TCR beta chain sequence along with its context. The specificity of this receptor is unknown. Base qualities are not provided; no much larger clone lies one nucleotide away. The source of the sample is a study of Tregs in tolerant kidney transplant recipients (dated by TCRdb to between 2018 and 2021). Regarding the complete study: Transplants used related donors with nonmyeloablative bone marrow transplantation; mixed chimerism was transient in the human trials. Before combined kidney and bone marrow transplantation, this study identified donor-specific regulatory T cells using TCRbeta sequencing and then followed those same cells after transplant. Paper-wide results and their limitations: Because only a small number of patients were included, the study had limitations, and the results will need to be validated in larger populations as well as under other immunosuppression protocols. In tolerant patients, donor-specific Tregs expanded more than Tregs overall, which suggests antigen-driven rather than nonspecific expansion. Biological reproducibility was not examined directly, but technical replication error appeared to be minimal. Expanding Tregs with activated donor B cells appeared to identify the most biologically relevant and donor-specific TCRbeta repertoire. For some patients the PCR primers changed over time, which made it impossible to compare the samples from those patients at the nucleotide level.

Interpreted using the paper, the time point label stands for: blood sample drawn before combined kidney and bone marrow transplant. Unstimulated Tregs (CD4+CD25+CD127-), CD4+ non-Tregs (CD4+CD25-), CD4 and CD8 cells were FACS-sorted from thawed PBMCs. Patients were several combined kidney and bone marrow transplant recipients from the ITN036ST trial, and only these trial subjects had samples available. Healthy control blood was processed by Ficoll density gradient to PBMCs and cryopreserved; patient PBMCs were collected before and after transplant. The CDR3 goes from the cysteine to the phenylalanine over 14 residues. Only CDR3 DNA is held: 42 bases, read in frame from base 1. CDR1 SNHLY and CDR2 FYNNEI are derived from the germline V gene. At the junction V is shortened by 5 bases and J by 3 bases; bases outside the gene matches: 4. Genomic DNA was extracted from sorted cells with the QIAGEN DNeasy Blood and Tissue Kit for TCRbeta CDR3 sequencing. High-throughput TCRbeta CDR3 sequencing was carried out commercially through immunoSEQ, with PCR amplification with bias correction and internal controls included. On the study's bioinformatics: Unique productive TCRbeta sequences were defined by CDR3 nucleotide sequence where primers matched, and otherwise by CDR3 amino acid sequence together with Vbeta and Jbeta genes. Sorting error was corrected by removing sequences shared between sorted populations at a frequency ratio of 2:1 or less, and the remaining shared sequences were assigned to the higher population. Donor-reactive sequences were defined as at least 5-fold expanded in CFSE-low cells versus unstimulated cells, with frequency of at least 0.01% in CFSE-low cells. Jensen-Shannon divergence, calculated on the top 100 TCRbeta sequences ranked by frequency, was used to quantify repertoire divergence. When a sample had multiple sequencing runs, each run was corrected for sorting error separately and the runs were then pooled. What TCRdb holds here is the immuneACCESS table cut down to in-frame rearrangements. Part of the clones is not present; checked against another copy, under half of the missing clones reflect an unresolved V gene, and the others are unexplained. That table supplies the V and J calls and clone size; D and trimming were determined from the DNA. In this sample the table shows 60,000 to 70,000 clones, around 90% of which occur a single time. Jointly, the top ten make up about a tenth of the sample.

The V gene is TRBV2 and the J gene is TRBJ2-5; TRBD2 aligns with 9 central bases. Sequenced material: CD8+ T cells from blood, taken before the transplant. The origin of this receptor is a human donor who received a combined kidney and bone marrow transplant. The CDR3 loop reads CASSRIAGEETQYF. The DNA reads TGTGCCAGCAGTCGTATAGCGGGGGAAGAGACCCAGTACTTC.